One and the same sample provided the 10 T cell receptor beta chains below, sequenced in a study of blood T cell repertoires in COVID-19. Repertoires were generated with immunoSEQ multiplex PCR, while TCRdb's copy carries only in-frame clones and drops some. The sample includes over 90,000 clones, 70% to 90% of them seen just once. Sequencing was performed on peripheral blood. All receptors derive from a human donor in a cohort sampled during active COVID-19.

This chain uses TRBV11-2 with TRBJ2-7; D is possibly TRBD2 (5 bases). The CDR3 sequence is 16 residues long. The germline V and J ends were trimmed by 1 base and 0 bases, with 13 bases remaining between them. Germline-derived CDR1 and CDR2 are SGHAT and FQNNGV. The CDR3 is CASSLVGGQFSYEQYF. The CDR3 DNA sequence: TGTGCCAGCAGCTTAGTTGGCGGGCAATTCTCCTACGAGCAGTACTTC.

This rearrangement joins TRBV4-2 to TRBJ1-1; weak D call: TRBD1 (5 bases). The V end lost 1 base, the J end lost 6 bases, and 15 bases lay between the germline ends. The CDR3 extends over 15 amino acids. Germline V gene sequence: CDR1 LGHNA, CDR2 YNFKEQ. CDR3 protein: CASSQGGGTGAEAFF. The DNA of the CDR3 is TGTGCCAGCAGCCAAGGGGGAGGGACGGGGGCTGAAGCTTTCTTT.

This chain links TRBV5-4 with TRBJ2-3; a weak D match, TRBD2 (5 bases). Germline V gene sequence: CDR1 SGHNT, CDR2 YYREEE (reference sequence). The length of the CDR3 is 15 residues. V was trimmed by 3 bases and J by 0 bases, leaving 11 bases between them. CDR3 nucleotides: TGTGCCAGCAGCTCGGACTCAACTAGCACAGATACGCAGTATTTT. Protein: CASSSDSTSTDTQYF.

The chain couples TRBV3-1 (or the pseudogene TRBV3-2) to TRBJ2-5; perhaps TRBD2 as D (6 bases). The CDR3 loop spans 15 amino acids. Trimming took 4 bases from V and 4 from J, leaving 16 bases between them. Germline V gene lookup returns CDR1 LGHDT and CDR2 YNNKEL (reference sequence). The CDR3 sequence is CASSPLGGEGETQYF. As DNA, the CDR3 is TGTGCCAGCAGCCCCCTGGGGGGAGAGGGAGAGACCCAGTACTTC.

This clone has a single count. This sequence joins TRBV10-3 and TRBJ2-5, with TRBD1 matching 7 bases. The ends lost 6 bases at V and 7 bases at J; junction bases unmatched: 8. The CDR3 has 13 amino acids. CDR1 is ENHRY, CDR2 SYGVKD, per germline. This chain's CDR3 is CAIRTGLQGTQYF. The CDR3 DNA reads TGTGCCATCAGGACAGGGCTCCAGGGGACCCAGTACTTC.

The V and J genes are TRBV20-1 and TRBJ2-5; D possibly corresponds to TRBD1 (6 bases). The closer fit of TRBJ2-7 to the DNA end suggests the J call may be wrong. Germline V gene data show CDR1 as DFQATT and CDR2 as SNEGSKA (reference sequence). CDR3 length: 11 amino acids. The CDR3 reads CSAPGAYEQYF. The CDR3 DNA reads as TGCAGTGCCCCAGGGGCCTACGAGCAGTACTTC.

The V call is TRBV5-1, the J call TRBJ2-3; 9 nucleotides agree with TRBD2. Germline CDR1 and CDR2: SGHRS and YFSETQ. The CDR3 has 15 residues. V lost 2 bases to trimming and J lost 2 bases; unmatched junction nucleotides: 3. The CDR3 protein is CASSFLAGDTDTQYF. The CDR3 nucleotides are TGCGCCAGCAGCTTCTTAGCGGGAGACACAGATACGCAGTATTTT.

This sequence joins TRBV3-1 (or the pseudogene TRBV3-2) and TRBJ2-3; TRBD2 might be the D (6 bases). V lost 0 bases and J 3 bases, leaving 13 bases between the germline ends. CDR1 and CDR2 from the germline V gene are LGHDT and YNNKEL (reference sequence). CDR3 length: 16 residues. Here the CDR3 DNA reads TGTGCCAGCAGCCAAGATCTGGGACTTACGACAGATACGCAGTATTTT. This codes for CASSQDLGLTTDTQYF.

This clone was recorded only once. CDR3 sequence reads: CASSSSGTGGWQPQHF. The CDR3 bases are TGTGCCAGCAGTTCCTCCGGGACAGGGGGCTGGCAGCCCCAGCATTTT. The chain links TRBV28 to TRBJ1-5, with 12 bases identical to TRBD1. The germline V gene has CDR1 MDHEN and CDR2 SYDVKM. The CDR3 is made up of 16 amino acids. After removal of 4 bases from V and 7 bases from J, the junction contained 8 bases not matched to a gene.

The J gene is TRBJ1-1, the V gene TRBV2; no firm D call. CDR1 SNHLY and CDR2 FYNNEI come from the germline V gene. Trimming removed 5 bases at V and 1 base at J, with 14 bases between. The CDR3 covers 15 residues. CDR3 amino acids: CASSPRRVKNTEAFF. DNA for the CDR3: TGTGCCAGCAGTCCAAGGAGGGTCAAGAACACTGAAGCTTTCTTT.